Below, one T cell receptor (beta chain) is given with its context. Its antigen is as yet unknown. CDR1 and CDR2 (germline): SEHNR, FQNEAQ (reference sequence). V was pared by 10 bases and J by 7 bases, with 16 bases of the junction left unmatched. The CDR3 consists of 15 residues. TCRdb re-called the 5' RACE reads with MiXCR, one entry per CDR3 protein. The sample has 20,000 to 25,000 distinct CDR3 sequences, around 30% seen once. General study results and limits: The TCR gene usage of tumor memory CD4+ T cells clustered together with blood and lymph node memory CD4+ cells and with lymph node naive CD4+ cells. Greatest tumor Treg TCR overlap was with tumor naive CD4+ cells.

This sequence originates from a female donor with breast cancer. J is TRBJ2-1 and V is TRBV7-9; 7 positions agree with TRBD2. Sample: tumor-infiltrating naive CD4+ T cells sorted from the breast tumor. Subset specified: naive CD4+ T cells, CD4+CD45RA+CD25-. The CDR3 loop reads CAIPPPVREWNEQFF. DNA for the CDR3: TGTGCCATCCCTCCACCCGTGCGGGAGTGGAATGAGCAGTTCTTC. Full variable domain (remainder filled in from reference TRBV7-9 and TRBJ2-1): DTGVSQNPRHKITKRGQNVTFRCDPISEHNRLYWYRQTLGQGPEFLTYFQNEAQLEKSRLLSDRFSAERPKGSFSTLEIQRTEQGDSAMYLCAIPPPVREWNEQFFGPGTRLTVL.